This is a list of T cell receptor beta chains from one sample in a study of circulating CD8 cells and anti-PD-1 response in melanoma. Using its own MiXCR run on the reads, TCRdb lists one record per CDR3 protein. The profile shows around 400 distinct CDR3 sequences, roughly 9% of them singletons. Sequences were derived from CD8+ T cells from PBMCs, sampled at baseline or after one month of anti-PD-1 therapy (not recorded which). All receptors come from a human donor with melanoma. Each CDR3 is given with its conserved first and last residue. The D gene is left open where the match is weak. Not every row has a clone size; where given, it reads once, few, many or a size class.

large	TRBV29-1	TRBJ2-1	TRBD1	CGVTGVVNEQFF	TGCGGCGTTACAGGGGTTGTGAATGAGCAGTTCTTC
medium-sized	TRBV28	TRBJ2-3	TRBD2	CASSSRLAGADTQYF	TGTGCCAGCAGTTCCCGGCTAGCGGGAGCCGATACGCAGTATTTT
large	TRBV20-1	TRBJ2-7	TRBD2	CSARRLAESYEQYF	TGCAGTGCTAGGAGGCTAGCGGAGTCCTACGAGCAGTACTTC
large	TRBV27	TRBJ2-1	NA	CASSYTRYYEQFF	TGTGCCAGCAGTTATACTAGATACTATGAGCAGTTCTTC
medium-sized	TRBV25-1	TRBJ2-6	NA	CATEGDGANVLTF	TGTGCCACCGAGGGCGACGGGGCCAACGTCCTGACTTTC
NA	TRBV19	TRBJ2-2	NA	CASGAGLYTGELFF	TGTGCCAGTGGGGCGGGGCTTTACACCGGGGAGCTGTTTTTT
large	TRBV2	TRBJ1-1	NA	CASSGLRTRTMNTEAFF	TGTGCCAGCAGTGGCCTCCGGACCCGGACCATGAACACTGAAGCTTTCTTT
medium-sized	TRBV19	TRBJ2-2	NA	CASSLVWGTGELFF	TGTGCCAGTAGTCTCGTCTGGGGTACCGGGGAGCTGTTTTTT
medium-sized	TRBV27	TRBJ2-7	NA	CASSFQGGSYEQYF	TGTGCCAGCAGTTTCCAGGGGGGGTCCTACGAGCAGTACTTC
large	TRBV27	TRBJ2-7	NA	CASSLEQGYEQYF	TGTGCCAGCAGTTTAGAACAGGGTTACGAGCAGTACTTC
NA	TRBV19	TRBJ2-7	NA	CASSFLGRTYEQYF	TGTGCCAGTAGTTTCCTGGGACGGACGTACGAGCAGTACTTC
medium-sized	TRBV28	TRBJ2-1	NA	CASSYRESASEQFF	TGTGCCAGCAGTTACAGGGAATCAGCTAGTGAGCAGTTCTTC
NA	TRBV30	TRBJ2-1	NA	CAWSLLGGYNNEQFF	TGTGCCTGGAGTCTGTTGGGCGGGTACAACAATGAGCAGTTCTTC
medium-sized	TRBV28	TRBJ2-1	TRBD2	CASSPLAGLSSYNEQFF	TGTGCCAGCAGTCCCTTAGCGGGCCTTAGCTCCTACAATGAGCAGTTCTTC
large	TRBV29-1	TRBJ2-3	TRBD2	CSVEDIVLAGGLGSTDTQYF	TGCAGCGTTGAAGATATCGTGCTAGCGGGAGGCCTCGGGAGCACAGATACGCAGTATTTT
medium-sized	TRBV28	TRBJ2-3	TRBD1	CASSWDRDTDTQYF	TGTGCCAGCAGTTGGGACAGGGACACAGATACGCAGTATTTT
large	TRBV27	TRBJ2-7	TRBD1	CASSPTGGLRYEQYF	TGTGCCAGCAGCCCCACAGGGGGCTTACGATACGAGCAGTACTTC
large	TRBV2	TRBJ2-3	NA	CASRGPELTDTQYF	TGTGCCAGCAGGGGACCTGAACTAACAGATACGCAGTATTTT